One and the same sample provided the 18 T cell receptor beta chains below, sequenced in a study of T cells in Graves' hyperthyroidism and ophthalmopathy. Researchers took RNA transcripts and amplified the TCR beta CDR3 regions from them. First-round RT-PCR of the TCR CDR3 relied on the HTBI primer set. TCRdb recomputed calls from the multiplex PCR reads with MiXCR, one row per CDR3 protein. The profile shows 300,000 to 500,000 distinct CDR3 sequences, just under 15% of them singletons. The sequenced sample was blood. The receptors stem from a woman younger than 45 with Graves' hyperthyroidism.

This clonotype was seen at least ten times. V usage is TRBV5-5 and J usage is TRBJ1-1; D unclear. There are 16 residues in the CDR3. The germline CDR1 and CDR2 sequences are SGHKS and YYEKEE (reference sequence). V was cut by 3 bases and J by 0 bases, with 15 bases left in between. This CDR3 reads CASSSVMQDMNTEAFF. The CDR3 DNA is TGTGCCAGCAGCTCAGTAATGCAAGACATGAACACTGAAGCTTTCTTT.

This clonotype was recorded a few times. The V call is TRBV6-1, the J call TRBJ2-2; the D gene is possibly TRBD2 (6 bases). The CDR3 covers 17 residues. The germline V gene encodes CDR1 MNHNS and CDR2 SASEGT. Deletions cut 7 bases from V and 2 bases from J, with 20 bases between. In DNA, the CDR3 is TGTGCCAGCATCGAAGGGCGGGACGCACAAAACACCGGGGAGCTGTTTTTT. As protein: CASIEGRDAQNTGELFF.

This clonotype was observed at least ten times. This sequence joins TRBV5-1 and TRBJ2-7; tentatively, D is TRBD2 (6 bases). CDR3 length: 15 amino acids. The V gene's germline CDR1 is SGHRS and CDR2 YFSETQ. V lost 0 bases and J lost 1, with 11 bases in between. The CDR3 loop is CASSLGRLDSYEQYF. The CDR3 nucleotides are TGCGCCAGCAGCTTGGGGCGACTAGATTCCTACGAGCAGTACTTC.

This clonotype has a count of ten or more. The chain joins TRBV3-1 to TRBJ2-1; 7 bases fit TRBD1. Per the germline V gene, CDR1 is LGHDT and CDR2 is YNNKEL (reference sequence). V was pared by 3 bases and J by 15 bases, with 8 bases of the junction left unmatched. The CDR3 length is 12 residues. The CDR3 loop is CASSHQGTAAFF. The DNA of the CDR3 is TGTGCCAGCAGCCATCAGGGGACAGCAGCGTTCTTC.

V gene TRBV19 combines with J gene TRBJ2-2, with 8 bases matching TRBD1. Germline values: CDR1 LNHDA, CDR2 SQIVND (reference sequence). The CDR3 covers 15 residues. Trimming removed 5 bases from V and 2 bases from J; junction bases left unmatched: 4. The CDR3 coding sequence is TGTGCCAGTAGTTGGGCAGGGGGCAACACCGGGGAGCTGTTTTTT. It translates to CASSWAGGNTGELFF.

The V call is TRBV15, the J call TRBJ2-1; the D call may be TRBD1 or TRBD2 (5 bases each). Germline assignment: CDR1 LNHNV and CDR2 YYDKDF (reference sequence). The CDR3 consists of 15 residues. The V and J ends lost 5 bases and 2 bases respectively, with 13 bases between them. The CDR3 DNA reads as TGTGCCACCAGCGGAGGACGGGACCCCTACAATGAGCAGTTCTTC. Translating it yields CATSGGRDPYNEQFF.

CDR3 DNA sequence: TGCGCCAGCACCCTCCGGACAGGGGATTTGGCCATCTATCAGCCCCAGCATTTT. The encoded protein is CASTLRTGDLAIYQPQHF. The V gene is TRBV5-1, the J gene TRBJ1-5, with TRBD1 matching over 9 bases. The CDR3 consists of 18 residues. Germline-derived CDR1 and CDR2 are SGHRS and YFSETQ. With V trimmed by 6 bases and J by 5 bases, 18 bases remained unmatched. The full variable domain, its missing parts supplied by reference TRBV5-1 and TRBJ1-5, is KAGVTQTPRYLIKTRGQQVTLSCSPISGHRSVSWYQQTPGQGLQFLFEYFSETQRNKGNFPGRFSGRQFSNSRSEMNVSTLELGDSALYLCASTLRTGDLAIYQPQHFGDGTRLSIL.

J is TRBJ2-7 and V is TRBV15; D uncertain. The germline V gene has CDR1 LNHNV and CDR2 YYDKDF (reference sequence). This CDR3 has 13 amino acids. V lost 4 bases to trimming and J lost 3 bases, with 10 bases between them. CDR3 sequence reads: CATSKDGSYEQYF. The CDR3 DNA reads TGTGCCACCAGCAAGGACGGAAGCTACGAGCAGTACTTC.

This clonotype was picked up many times. The chain recombines TRBV2 with TRBJ2-1; 8 nucleotides match TRBD2. CDR1 and CDR2 from the germline V gene are SNHLY and FYNNEI. The CDR3 runs 15 residues. V trimming: 2 bases; J trimming: 8 bases; junction bases outside the gene matches: 8. The CDR3 here is CASSENREGPYEQFF. The CDR3 DNA sequence: TGTGCCAGCAGTGAAAATCGGGAGGGCCCCTATGAGCAGTTCTTC. Together with reference TRBV2 and TRBJ2-1, the CDR3 gives the full variable domain: EPEVTQTPSHQVTQMGQEVILRCVPISNHLYFYWYRQILGQKVEFLVSFYNNEISEKSEIFDDQFSVERPDGSNFTLKIRSTKLEDSAMYFCASSENREGPYEQFFGPGTRLTVL.

The V call is TRBV29-1, the J call TRBJ1-2; D remains unclear. The CDR3 consists of 11 residues. CDR1 is SQVTM and CDR2 is ANQGSEA in the germline V gene. Trimming took off 5 bases at V and 8 bases at J, with 12 bases between the two ends. CDR3 DNA sequence: TGCAGCGTTCGAGGACTTGACGGCTACACCTTC. This gives the protein CSVRGLDGYTF.

This clonotype was counted many times. This rearrangement joins TRBV2 to TRBJ1-5; tentative D call: TRBD1 (6 bases). This CDR3 is 12 amino acids long. Trimming pared 4 bases from V and 9 bases from J, leaving 10 bases between. Germline CDR1 and CDR2: SNHLY and FYNNEI. The CDR3 reads CASSGDRTPQHF. The CDR3, as DNA: TGTGCCAGCAGTGGCGACAGGACGCCCCAGCATTTT.

This clonotype came up a few times. The chain couples TRBV10-3 to TRBJ1-1; D is uncertain. The germline V and J ends were trimmed by 9 bases and 1 base, with 12 bases remaining between them. Germline V gene lookup returns CDR1 ENHRY and CDR2 SYGVKD. This CDR3 spans 13 amino acids. The CDR3 coding sequence is TGTGCCATATCCACAGCGGGGAACACTGAAGCTTTCTTT. Translated: CAISTAGNTEAFF.

This clonotype was recorded a few times. The chain recombines TRBV20-1 with TRBJ2-3, with D maybe TRBD2 (6 bases). CDR1 is DFQATT and CDR2 is SNEGSKA in the germline V gene (reference sequence). The CDR3 consists of 13 residues. The CDR3: CESASGSTDTQYF. CDR3 in DNA: TGCGAATCGGCCAGCGGGAGCACAGATACGCAGTATTTT.

A remark on this clonotype: Since the CDR3 does not end with the conserved phenylalanine or tryptophan, this likely comes from a read error. The CDR3 protein is CASRDRGGGGGTGELFS. CDR3 coding DNA: TGTGCCAGCCGGGACAGGGGAGGTGGGGGCGGCACCGGGGAGCTGTTTTCT. The chain couples TRBV19 to TRBJ2-2; 10 bases line up with TRBD1. Losses at the gene ends were 9 bases for V and 4 bases for J; bases not matched to a gene: 14. The CDR3 is 17 residues long. Germline CDR1 is LNHDA and CDR2 is SQIVND (reference sequence).

This clonotype occurred a few times. The chain employs TRBV5-1 and TRBJ2-1; D might be TRBD2 (6 bases). CDR1 and CDR2 (germline): SGHRS, YFSETQ. V lost 4 bases and J 3 bases, leaving 11 bases between the germline ends. CDR3 length equals 14 residues. The CDR3 region is CASSEADYYNEQFF. CDR3 DNA sequence: TGCGCCAGCAGCGAAGCGGACTACTACAATGAGCAGTTCTTC.

This clonotype was seen a handful of times. This chain connects TRBV6-2 or TRBV6-3 to TRBJ2-4, with 10 bases fitting TRBD1. The V segment lost 6 bases and the J segment 6 bases; nucleotides outside the gene matches: 2. Germline V gives CDR1 MNHEY, CDR2 SVGEGT. There are 13 residues in the CDR3. The CDR3 nucleotides read TGTGCCAGCAGGGGGACAGGGGTAAACATTCAGTACTTC. It yields the protein CASRGTGVNIQYF.

This clonotype turned up a few times. V and J are TRBV9 and TRBJ2-5, with 9 bases lining up with TRBD1. The ends lost 1 base at V and 7 bases at J; junction bases unmatched: 5. The germline V gene encodes CDR1 SGDLS and CDR2 YYNGEE. The CDR3 covers 14 residues. In nucleotides, the CDR3 is TGTGCCAGCAGCGTAAACCCGGGACAGGGGACCCAGTACTTC. It codes for CASSVNPGQGTQYF.

This clonotype has a count of ten or more. The rearrangement links TRBV13 to TRBJ2-7, with a possible D match to TRBD1 (5 bases). Germline V gives CDR1 PRHDT, CDR2 FYEKMQ (reference sequence). The CDR3 is made up of 16 amino acids. With 5 bases removed from V and 3 bases from J, the gap between germline ends came to 20 bases. CDR3 sequence (DNA): TGTGCCAGCAGCCCGGCGAATCTCGAAGGGGTCTACGAGCAGTACTTC. This translates into CASSPANLEGVYEQYF.